This T cell receptor (beta chain) was recovered during a study of T cell therapy after organ transplantation (dated by TCRdb to about 2019). The study in broad terms: The therapy products consisted of autologous CMV-specific T cells grown in vitro for 2 to 3 weeks using a peptide pool of 30 HLA class I and II CMV epitopes. Most cell therapy products were found to be dominated by CD8+ T cells, with virus-specific CD4+ T cells not detectable. The median number of CMV-specific T cells given to patients was 1.92 x 10^8, delivered over 2 to 6 intravenous infusions. Patients were given up to 6 doses of T cells at 2-week intervals and were followed for over 25 weeks after finishing therapy. Of the roughly 10 patients, eight were classified as clinical responders and two were classified as nonresponders. Most of the therapy products held several CMV specificities that were restricted through one or more HLA alleles. A follow-up TRBV repertoire analysis was performed on an open-label phase I trial of autologous CMV-specific adoptive T cell therapy in solid-organ transplant recipients. Long-term post-therapy samples were available for only about 75% of the 10 patients.

Concerning this clone: It lacks a known antigen. Base qualities are not at hand, and no much larger clone is one base apart.

General study outcomes and caveats: Before therapy, nonresponders had marked clonal expansions, and after therapy the repertoires of nonresponders changed only minimally. Reduced sample coverage from poor CD8+ T cell yield may be reflected in the few expansions detected in nonresponders. Reconstitution after therapy appeared to involve both transferred clonotypes and endogenous clonotypes that were not detected in the therapy products. The small cohort prevented assessing confounders such as concurrent antirejection and antiviral medications. The fold change in CD8 clonality after therapy was inversely correlated with pretherapy clonality, which suggests that less biased repertoires were more open to remodeling.

The immunoSEQ two-step, bias-controlled multiplex PCR assay was used to amplify TRB CDR3 regions from genomic DNA. CDR3 libraries were sequenced on an Illumina NextSeq 500. Turning to the authors' computational methods: The immunoSEQ Analyzer platform was used for initial alignment and bioinformatics, including bias normalization against synthetic CDR3 analogs. V, D and J gene annotation followed the IMGT database definitions. For further TRBV analyses, VDJtools version 1.1.10 and the R package tcR version 2.2.1.11 were used with default settings. For the GLIPH analysis, version 1.0 was run with default settings. To test for significant clonotype frequency changes in CDR3 sequences with at least 5 reads, a 2-sided binomial test with Benjamini-Hochberg correction (alpha = 0.01) was used. The table comes from immuneACCESS by way of TCRdb, which keeps in-frame sequences with V and J called. Part of the clones is missing from these tables; in studies checked, under half for an unresolved V gene and the rest for unknown reasons. V and J calls and clone size follow that table, whereas D and trimming were derived from the DNA. This sample holds several hundred clones; about 66% were observed only once. The biggest ten clones account for roughly 31% of the sample.

The label giving this sample's time point can be read as: ACT product, IFN-gamma+ CD8 cells after CMV peptide stimulation. Cells from the therapy products were restimulated for about 4 hours with the CMV peptide pool, and a secretion assay was used to capture IFN-gamma. The patients had received solid-organ transplants and had drug-resistant/recurrent cytomegalovirus. Ten trial participants were selected for repertoire analysis based on availability of post-therapy peripheral blood mononuclear cells. Viable CD3+CD8+CD4-IFN-gamma+ cells were isolated from the therapy products by sorting on a BD FACSAria III. Genomic DNA was extracted from sorted cells with the Qiagen DNeasy Kit. The sequencing input was cultured CD8+ T cells. The source of this sequence is a human patient who had received a solid organ transplant and had CMV disease. Once a transplant has taken place, some T cells may be donor derived.

The nucleotide sequence reads TGTGCCAGTAGTATCCAGCCCAGGGCTGGAAACACCATATATTTT. It translates to CASSIQPRAGNTIYF. The sequence joins TRBV19 to TRBJ1-3; the best D guess is TRBD1, with 5 bases matching. At the junction V is shortened by 3 bases and J by 2 bases, with 11 bases in between. Per the germline V gene (reference sequence), LNHDA is the CDR1 and SQIVND is the CDR2. The cysteine opens and the phenylalanine closes a CDR3 of 15 amino acids. Here the CDR3 DNA is all that survives: 45 bases in frame from base 1.